A selection of T cell receptor beta chains follows, all from one sample in a study of T cells after yellow fever vaccination. Via MiXCR, TCRdb re-called the 5' RACE reads, giving one row per CDR3 protein. In the table there are hundreds of thousands of distinct CDR3 sequences, roughly a sixth of which are singletons. Here the sequenced sample was PBMCs, taken before the yellow fever booster vaccination. The receptors here all came from a man aged 18 to 29 who received the YFV17D yellow fever vaccine. Both conserved end residues are part of each CDR3. Fields, in order: clone size, D gene, J gene, V gene, CDR3 protein, CDR3 DNA. D genes are given only for firm matches. Only some rows state a clone size, as once, few, many or a class for expanded clones.

few,.,TRBJ1-2,TRBV29-1,CSVQFSLGYGYTF,TGCAGCGTGCAGTTCTCGTTGGGCTATGGCTACACCTTC
many,TRBD1,TRBJ1-6,TRBV7-2,CASNRQGESPLHF,TGTGCCAGCAACCGACAGGGAGAATCACCCCTCCACTTT
.,TRBD2,TRBJ2-1,TRBV7-8,CASSLVSSGPTYNEQFF,TGTGCCAGCAGCTTAGTATCTAGCGGGCCTACTTACAATGAGCAGTTCTTC
few,.,TRBJ2-2,TRBV18,CASSPWGNTGELFF,TGTGCCAGCTCACCATGGGGGAACACCGGGGAGCTGTTTTTT
.,.,TRBJ2-1,TRBV7-9,CASSLAEDQKQFF,TGTGCCAGCAGCTTAGCGGAGGACCAGAAGCAGTTCTTC
many,TRBD1,TRBJ1-2,TRBV20-1,CSARGQGGVYGYTF,TGCAGTGCTAGAGGACAGGGGGGGGTCTATGGCTACACCTTC
.,.,TRBJ2-7,TRBV6-1,CASGQGQSSYEQYF,TGTGCCAGCGGCCAGGGGCAATCCTCCTACGAGCAGTACTTC
few,.,TRBJ2-5,TRBV6-5,CASSYARGLGTQYF,TGTGCCAGCAGTTACGCCCGGGGTCTGGGGACCCAGTACTTC
few,TRBD2,TRBJ2-3,TRBV20-1,CSAFLLAGGTDTQYF,TGCAGTGCTTTCCTACTAGCGGGGGGCACAGATACGCAGTATTTT
.,TRBD1,TRBJ2-3,TRBV12-3/TRBV12-4,CASSSGTVTDTQYF,TGTGCCAGCAGTTCCGGGACAGTCACAGATACGCAGTATTTT
few,.,TRBJ1-1,TRBV6-2/TRBV6-3,CASSTRTTSQGTEAFF,TGTGCCAGCAGCACCCGGACAACCTCTCAGGGGACTGAAGCTTTCTTT
.,TRBD1,TRBJ2-2,TRBV3-1,CASSLTGGAYVGELFF,TGTGCCAGCAGCCTCACAGGGGGCGCGTATGTCGGGGAGCTGTTTTTT
few,TRBD1,TRBJ2-7,TRBV11-2,CASSPTGGPYEQYF,TGTGCCAGCAGCCCGACAGGGGGCCCCTACGAGCAGTACTTC
many,.,TRBJ2-7,TRBV7-9,CASSLGVYEQYF,TGTGCCAGCAGCTTAGGGGTGTACGAGCAGTACTTC
.,.,TRBJ2-1,TRBV7-9,CASSLQPGGFNEQFF,TGTGCCAGCAGCTTACAGCCAGGGGGGTTCAATGAGCAGTTCTTC
many,.,TRBJ2-6,TRBV10-3,CAISERREISSGANVLTF,TGTGCCATCAGTGAGCGAAGGGAGATAAGCTCTGGGGCCAACGTCCTGACTTTC
few,TRBD1,TRBJ1-5,TRBV20-1,CSAGKSGQGLNQPQHF,TGCAGTGCTGGGAAATCGGGACAGGGCCTTAATCAGCCCCAGCATTTT
few,.,TRBJ1-1,TRBV6-1,CASSEKSGRVGVNTEAFF,TGTGCCAGCAGTGAAAAATCGGGCAGGGTCGGTGTAAACACTGAAGCTTTCTTT
few,.,TRBJ1-6,TRBV5-1,CAKNSPLHF,TGCGCCAAAAATTCACCCCTCCACTTT
few,.,TRBJ1-1,TRBV20-1,CSAPGRIGNTEAFF,TGCAGTGCGCCCGGAAGAATCGGGAACACTGAAGCTTTCTTT
.,TRBD2,TRBJ2-3,TRBV20-1,CSANGLAGAGDTQYF,TGCAGTGCTAACGGACTAGCGGGGGCGGGTGATACGCAGTATTTT
.,.,TRBJ1-2,TRBV7-6,CASSLAPGTTNYGYTF,TGTGCCAGCAGCTTAGCCCCGGGGACAACTAACTATGGCTACACCTTC
few,.,TRBJ2-7,TRBV20-1,CSGRRGDYEQYF,TGCAGTGGGAGGAGGGGGGACTACGAGCAGTACTTC
.,.,TRBJ2-2,TRBV12-3/TRBV12-4,CASSLVQKLFF,TGTGCCAGCAGTTTGGTTCAAAAGCTGTTTTTT
few,TRBD2,TRBJ2-5,TRBV4-2,CASSLGTSGGPFQETQYF,TGTGCCAGCAGCCTGGGGACTAGCGGGGGACCCTTCCAAGAGACCCAGTACTTC
.,.,TRBJ2-2,TRBV23-1,CASSSPSISGMPGELFF,TGCGCCAGCAGTAGCCCATCAATCTCAGGGATGCCCGGGGAGCTGTTTTTT
.,.,TRBJ2-7,TRBV7-8,CASSLEGAAYEQYF,TGTGCCAGCAGCTTAGAAGGCGCGGCCTACGAGCAGTACTTC
few,.,TRBJ1-5,TRBV12-3/TRBV12-4,CASSSRRGQPQHF,TGTGCCAGCAGTTCCCGCCGGGGACAGCCCCAGCATTTT
.,.,TRBJ1-4,TRBV12-3/TRBV12-4,CASSFGGLLLFF,TGTGCCAGCAGTTTCGGGGGGCTCCTACTGTTTTTT
.,.,TRBJ2-2,TRBV6-1,CASSIGTGELFF,TGTGCCAGCAGTATTGGCACCGGGGAGCTGTTTTTT
few,TRBD2,TRBJ2-1,TRBV4-1,CASSQVETSGGNNEQFF,TGCGCCAGCAGCCAAGTTGAGACTAGCGGGGGAAACAATGAGCAGTTCTTC
.,.,TRBJ2-5,TRBV7-2,CASSWTRDQETQYF,TGTGCCAGCAGCTGGACGAGGGACCAAGAGACCCAGTACTTC
many,.,TRBJ2-2,TRBV7-7,CASRFQGNAGELFF,TGTGCCAGCAGATTCCAGGGTAACGCCGGGGAGCTGTTTTTT
.,.,TRBJ2-4,TRBV10-3,CATIAAKNIQYF,TGTGCCACCATCGCAGCCAAAAACATTCAGTACTTC
.,TRBD2,TRBJ2-4,TRBV7-3,CASSLGRLAGSEAKNIQYF,TGTGCCAGCAGCTTAGGGAGACTAGCGGGGTCGGAAGCCAAAAACATTCAGTACTTC
few,TRBD1,TRBJ1-1,TRBV29-1,CSVARGEETEAFF,TGCAGCGTCGCCAGGGGGGAAGAGACTGAAGCTTTCTTT
few,TRBD1,TRBJ1-2,TRBV4-3,CASSQVDRDYGYTF,TGCGCCAGCAGCCAAGTCGACAGGGATTATGGCTACACCTTC
few,TRBD1,TRBJ2-2,TRBV27,CASSLGGQGGYTGELFF,TGTGCCAGCAGCCTGGGGGGACAGGGTGGCTACACCGGGGAGCTGTTTTTT
.,.,TRBJ1-2,TRBV4-1,CASSQDIGELLGYTF,TGCGCCAGCAGCCAAGATATTGGGGAACTGCTTGGCTACACCTTC
few,TRBD2,TRBJ2-7,TRBV3-1,CASSQDLSSGLADEQYF,TGTGCCAGCAGCCAAGATCTCAGCTCGGGACTAGCGGACGAGCAGTACTTC